One and the same sample provided the 3 T cell receptor beta chains below, sequenced in a study of blood T cells in healthy people across ages. A J-beta primer mix and a sample-barcoded 5' primer were used in a second PCR of about 7 to 12 cycles. TCRdb reprocessed the 5' RACE reads via MiXCR and lists one record per CDR3 protein. The sample lists about 780,000 distinct CDR3 sequences; 35% to 50% were seen once. The sample consisted of blood. The receptors come from a man older than 75 in good health.

Comments on this clonotype: Sequence at one end of the junction differs from germline and may be a read error. The chain couples TRBV6-2 or TRBV6-3 to TRBJ1-5; the D is unclear. Germline loops: CDR1 MNHEY, CDR2 SVGEGT. The CDR3 has 17 amino acids. In DNA, the CDR3 is TGTGCCAGCAGTTACCTTCCGGGCGGGAGAAGCAGTCAGCCCCAGCATTTT. Translation gives CASSYLPGGRSSQPQHF.

J is TRBJ2-1 and V is TRBV6-5; a possible D gene is TRBD2 (6 bases). V was cut by 5 bases and J by 3 bases, with 14 bases left in between. The CDR3 covers 15 residues. Germline CDR1 and CDR2: MNHEY and SVGAGI. CDR3 region: CASSRDLLFYNEQFF. The CDR3 bases are TGTGCCAGCAGTCGGGACTTACTCTTCTACAATGAGCAGTTCTTC.

This clonotype was seen only once. The chain has TRBV20-1 and TRBJ2-4, with no clear D. Trimming took off 0 bases at V and 7 bases at J, with 13 bases between the two ends. The germline V gene encodes CDR1 DFQATT and CDR2 SNEGSKA (reference sequence). The length of the CDR3 is 14 residues. The CDR3 reads CSARDNSHNNIQYF. The CDR3 nucleotides are TGCAGTGCTAGAGATAACTCTCACAACAACATTCAGTACTTC.